The TCR beta chain under discussion was sequenced for a study of pediatric ulcerative colitis (dated by TCRdb to the late 2010s). With respect to the entire study: Among the ulcerative colitis patients, 6 or 7 had pancolitis and two had left-sided colitis, and histology in every patient was consistent with ulcerative colitis. About 10 newly diagnosed, treatment-naive pediatric ulcerative colitis patients and a few non-IBD control children each provided paired blood and rectal samples. By Pediatric Ulcerative Colitis Activity Index, mild disease was classified in a couple of patients, moderate disease in several and acute severe colitis in three.

Through the immunoSEQ TRB Survey service, multiplex V and J primers were used to amplify rearranged CDR3 beta regions from genomic DNA. Survey-level sequencing depth of up to 500,000 reads per sample was used to keep depth equal across samples. The libraries were purified and pooled, then sequenced using Illumina technology. The study's own analysis went as follows. immunoSEQ online tools were used for productive clonality, sample overlap, pairwise scatters, CDR3 beta length, V/D/J gene usage and productiveness. Calculated diversity was defined as the number of unique rearrangements divided by total templates, multiplied by 100, and Shannon and Simpson indices were computed as well. Z-score normalized data were analyzed by principal component analysis with the R prcomp function and the ggbiplot package. Morisita's index was used to quantify the clonal overlap between blood and rectum within each subject. TCRdb stores this immuneACCESS table with in-frame sequences only. Part of the clones is absent; in the studies checked, under half of the shortfall reflects unresolved V genes, and no reason is known for the rest. V and J calls and clone size follow that table, whereas D and trimming were derived from the DNA. Present in this sample are about 17,000 clones, approximately 69% of which were seen just once. The top ten hold around 3.7% of the sample.

The study at large found these results: The healthy control group was small, consisting of only a handful of individuals. For technical reasons, blood samples from two patients gave substantially fewer templates, and these samples were excluded from the blood-rectal overlap analysis. Because repertoires came from total lymphocyte DNA, patterns in rare subsets such as regulatory T cells may not be reflected. Rectal pinch biopsies may have included blood-derived T cells, especially in patients with overt colitis. Features of the rectal repertoire distinguished controls, mild-moderate colitis patients and acute severe colitis patients, and in acute severe colitis, rectal diversity was reduced because of clonal expansions. Clonal overlap between a subject's own blood and rectum was significantly greater in ulcerative colitis patients than in controls, which suggests more T cell trafficking to inflamed tissue. Two rectal CDR3 clonotypes were found in every ulcerative colitis patient but in no control.

One to two pinch biopsies were taken from the rectum for research during colonoscopy. Ulcerative colitis patients had received no immunosuppressive medication before the diagnostic colonoscopy. Before DNA isolation, rectal biopsies were subjected to proteinase K digestion. The Wizard kit (Promega) was used to extract genomic DNA from both blood and intestinal samples. About this clone itself: What antigen it recognizes has not been identified. No per-base quality is available; no much larger clone lies one base away.

The source of this sequence is a girl aged 10-17 years with moderate ulcerative colitis. The source material was gut tissue.

The DNA is TGCGCCAGCAGCGTATGGTCCTCGAACGAGCAGTACTTC. The encoded protein is CASSVWSSNEQYF. The chain uses TRBV5-1 and TRBJ2-7, with the D gene uncertain. CDR1 is given as SGHRS and CDR2 as YFSETQ, both from the germline V gene. V was cut back by 4 bases and J by 5 bases, leaving a gap of 13 bases between them. Spanning cysteine to phenylalanine, the CDR3 consists of 13 amino acids. Of all the DNA, just the CDR3 is kept, 39 bases in frame from base 1.